This paragraph covers one T cell receptor (beta chain) sequence. Its target is unknown. Sequencing used immunoSEQ multiplex PCR; TCRdb keeps in-frame clones, though not all of them. The sample includes 35,000 to 55,000 clones, 70% to 85% of them seen just once. The cohort comprised individuals with locally advanced or metastatic urothelial carcinoma. Pretreatment and on-treatment blood mononuclear cell samples were taken, totaling between 1 and 8 time points per patient. The data were taken from a study of PD-L1 blockade in urothelial cancer. Study-wide context: Researchers found blood samples held a median of 141,255 T cells.

Findings and caveats of the study: Tumor-linked clones in blood grew more by 3 weeks in durable-benefit patients.

The V gene lost 4 bases and the J gene lost 5 bases, with 20 bases spanning the gap. The germline CDR1 and CDR2 sequences are SGHVS and FQNEAQ. This CDR3 is built from 16 residues. This sample comprised PBMCs, obtained around atezolizumab (anti-PD-L1) treatment. The receptor's source is a man aged 70-80 years with urothelial cancer. V gene TRBV7-8 combines with J gene TRBJ1-2, with TRBD1 as a possible D gene (6 bases). DNA for the CDR3: TGTGCCAGCAGCTCGTCGACAGTAGCAGGGGCATATGGCTACACCTTC. This translates into CASSSSTVAGAYGYTF.